This note documents a single T cell receptor (beta chain) sequence. Looked up from germline, CDR1 is SNHLY and CDR2 is FYNNEI. V was clipped by 9 bases and J by 2 bases, with 14 bases between them. This CDR3 spans 13 amino acids. This sample was included in a study of blood T cell repertoires in COVID-19. At the level of the study: Spain, Italy and the United States supplied samples that represented acute and convalescent COVID-19. The cDNA or gDNA used as material had been derived from T cells, B-cell-depleted T cells, or PBMCs.

The authors' processing: Amplification of reference gene primers provided the estimated nucleated cell counts. This table comes from immunoSEQ multiplex PCR, and its TCRdb copy is limited to in-frame clones, with some not included. That table furnishes V, J and clone size, whereas the DNA furnished D and trimming. Here the sample spans roughly 20,000 clones, approximately 95% being singletons. This clonotype was sampled from a woman aged 45-60 years with active COVID-19. The gene calls are TRBV2 and TRBJ2-7, with D uncertain. The sample consisted of peripheral blood. CDR3 amino acids: CASQDSSPYEQYF. The CDR3 DNA reads TGTGCCAGTCAGGATTCATCCCCCTACGAGCAGTACTTC.